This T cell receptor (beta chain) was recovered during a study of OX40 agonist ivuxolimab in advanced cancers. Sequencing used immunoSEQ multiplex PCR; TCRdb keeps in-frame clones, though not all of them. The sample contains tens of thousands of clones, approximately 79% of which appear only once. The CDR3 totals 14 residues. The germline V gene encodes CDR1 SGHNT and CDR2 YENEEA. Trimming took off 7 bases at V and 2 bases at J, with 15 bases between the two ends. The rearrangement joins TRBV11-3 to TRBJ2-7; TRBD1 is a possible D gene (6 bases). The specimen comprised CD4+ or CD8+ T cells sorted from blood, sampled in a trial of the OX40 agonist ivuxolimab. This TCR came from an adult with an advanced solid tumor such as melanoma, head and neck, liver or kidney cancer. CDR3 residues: CASTKSRTAYEQYF. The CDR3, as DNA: TGTGCCAGCACCAAGTCCCGGACAGCCTACGAGCAGTACTTC.